Below, 27 T cell receptor beta chains from the same sample are listed, as sequenced in a study of PD-1 blockade in classical Hodgkin lymphoma. Assay: immunoSEQ multiplex PCR; the TCRdb copy retains only in-frame clones and omits some. The sample holds about 43,000 clones, around 70% seen once. Relapse was seen in all patients after autologous stem cell transplantation, and brentuximab vedotin exposure was variable. The starting material was peripheral blood mononuclear cells (PBMCs), obtained at baseline. The receptors were gathered from a human donor with classical Hodgkin lymphoma.

The chain uses TRBV14 and TRBJ1-2; 8 bases are a match to TRBD1. The CDR3 is 15 amino acids. Germline V gene sequence: CDR1 SGHDN, CDR2 FVKESK. The trim removed 4 bases at V and 3 bases at J, leaving 7 bases unmatched. CDR3 region: CASSRPDRVYYGYTF. The CDR3 DNA reads as TGTGCCAGCAGCCGACCGGACAGGGTTTACTATGGCTACACCTTC.

The chain joins TRBV27 to TRBJ2-7, with a possible D match to TRBD1 (6 bases). The germline V and J ends were trimmed by 7 bases and 2 bases, with 15 bases remaining between them. Germline V gives CDR1 MNHEY, CDR2 SMNVEV (reference sequence). The CDR3 is made up of 14 amino acids. The CDR3 loop reads CASTSGTPPYEQYF. CDR3 DNA: TGTGCCAGCACCTCCGGGACACCCCCCTACGAGCAGTACTTC.

V usage is TRBV19 and J usage is TRBJ2-1; 12 bases line up with TRBD1. The CDR3 contains 18 residues. Germline loops: CDR1 LNHDA, CDR2 SQIVND (reference sequence). The V segment lost 7 bases and the J segment 7 bases; nucleotides outside the gene matches: 17. This chain's CDR3 is CASTPTSKGQGARNEQFF. The CDR3 nucleotides read TGTGCCAGTACCCCTACAAGCAAGGGACAGGGGGCTAGGAATGAGCAGTTCTTC.

This chain uses TRBV27 with TRBJ1-2; possibly TRBD1 for D (5 bases). Germline lookup yields CDR1 MNHEY and CDR2 SMNVEV (reference sequence). This CDR3 region has 13 residues. V was clipped by 8 bases and J by 4 bases, with 14 bases between them. CDR3 residues: CASGNGGGYGYTF. DNA of the CDR3: TGTGCCAGCGGCAATGGCGGGGGCTATGGCTACACCTTC.

The V call is TRBV28, the J call TRBJ1-1, with 9 bases identical to TRBD1. This CDR3 spans 18 amino acids. In germline, CDR1 is MDHEN, CDR2 SYDVKM. V shed 5 bases and J 0 bases; nucleotides not matched to a gene: 13. The CDR3 sequence: CASSPIGPWTGVNTEAFF. DNA of the CDR3: TGTGCCAGCAGTCCTATAGGCCCGTGGACAGGGGTGAACACTGAAGCTTTCTTT. Full variable domain (missing parts from reference TRBV28 and TRBJ1-1): DVKVTQSSRYLVKRTGEKVFLECVQDMDHENMFWYRQDPGLGLRLIYFSYDVKMKEKGDIPEGYSVSREKKERFSLILESASTNQTSMYLCASSPIGPWTGVNTEAFFGQGTRLTVV.

The chain uses TRBV12-5 and TRBJ2-1; TRBD1 matches at 10 bases. Germline V lookup: CDR1 LGHNT, CDR2 FRNRAP. CDR3 size: 15 residues. Trimming took 7 bases from V and 6 from J; bases not matched to a gene: 9. The CDR3 DNA follows: TGTGCTAGTGCTCCAGGGACAGGGGTTTTCAATGAGCAGTTCTTC. Its translation: CASAPGTGVFNEQFF. The full variable domain, its missing parts supplied by reference TRBV12-5 and TRBJ2-1, is DARVTQTPRHKVTEMGQEVTMRCQPILGHNTVFWYRQTMMQGLELLAYFRNRAPLDDSGMPKDRFSAEMPDATLATLKIQPSEPRDSAVYFCASAPGTGVFNEQFFGPGTRLTVL.

This clone appeared a few times. The chain combines TRBV5-1 with TRBJ1-6; maybe TRBD1 (6 bases). Trimming removed 4 bases at V and 9 bases at J, with 20 bases between. The CDR3 totals 16 residues. CDR1 and CDR2 from the germline V gene are SGHRS and YFSETQ. CDR3 in DNA: TGCGCCAGCAGCGAGGGGTACAGGGTACGGGGTTCACCCCTCCACTTT. Residues: CASSEGYRVRGSPLHF.

The chain recombines TRBV6-7 with TRBJ1-5; D unresolved. TRBV6-7 is an open reading frame whose function is uncertain. CDR3 length: 20 amino acids. The V end was cut by 3 bases, the J end by 4 bases, with 28 bases between. CDR3 sequence reads: CASSYCSWAIRERVNQPQHF. CDR3 nucleotide sequence: TGTGCCAGCAGTTATTGTTCTTGGGCAATAAGGGAGAGGGTAAATCAGCCCCAGCATTTT.

The count of this clone is one. The chain has TRBV7-3 and TRBJ1-1; 9 bases line up with TRBD1. Germline CDR1 reads SGHTA; CDR2 reads FQGTGA. V shed 3 bases, J shed 6 bases, and the junction held 2 bases outside the gene matches. The CDR3 is made up of 13 amino acids. This chain's CDR3 is CASSFDRGSEAFF. In DNA form, the CDR3 reads TGTGCCAGCAGCTTTGACAGGGGGTCTGAAGCTTTCTTT. The whole variable domain, remainder taken from reference TRBV7-3 and TRBJ1-1, is GAGVSQTPSNKVTEKGKYVELRCDPISGHTALYWYRQSLGQGPEFLIYFQGTGAADDSGLPNDRFFAVRPEGSVSTLKIQRTERGDSAVYLCASSFDRGSEAFFGQGTRLTVV.

The chain carries TRBV2 and TRBJ1-2; a weak D match, TRBD1 (5 bases). Germline CDR1 SNHLY, CDR2 FYNNEI. Trimming took 5 bases from V and 4 from J, leaving 14 bases between them. CDR3 length equals 14 residues. CDR3: CASSLSRDGYGYTF. The CDR3 DNA reads TGTGCCAGCAGTTTATCGAGGGACGGCTATGGCTACACCTTC.

The chain links TRBV30 to TRBJ2-1; 8 bases match TRBD2. Germline V CDR1 and CDR2: GTSNPN, SVGIG (reference sequence). This CDR3 region has 13 residues. V dropped 3 bases and J dropped 9; count of bases not matched to a gene: 7. The CDR3 protein is CAWSPWAGGEQFF. In DNA form, the CDR3 reads TGTGCCTGGAGCCCCTGGGCGGGAGGTGAGCAGTTCTTC.

This clone came up once. The rearrangement uses TRBV5-5 and TRBJ2-5, with D perhaps assigned TRBD1 or TRBD2 (6 bases each). The CDR3 loop spans 15 amino acids. In germline, CDR1 is SGHKS, CDR2 YYEKEE (reference sequence). V was pared by 4 bases and J by 4 bases, with 17 bases between. The chain's CDR3 is CASSPRGGKRETQYF. CDR3 nucleotides: TGTGCCAGCAGCCCCAGGGGAGGAAAGAGAGAGACCCAGTACTTC. The full variable domain, in which reference TRBV5-5 and TRBJ2-5 provide the parts outside the CDR3, is DAGVTQSPTHLIKTRGQQVTLRCSPISGHKSVSWYQQVLGQGPQFIFQYYEKEERGRGNFPDRFSARQFPNYSSELNVNALLLGDSALYLCASSPRGGKRETQYFGPGTRLLVL.

The V gene is TRBV5-1, the J gene TRBJ2-3, with D perhaps TRBD1 (5 bases). The V gene lost 5 bases and the J gene lost 6 bases, with 16 bases spanning the gap. The CDR3 loop spans 14 amino acids. Germline loops: CDR1 SGHRS, CDR2 YFSETQ. The DNA of the CDR3 is TGCGCCAGCAGTCCAGGGCCTGAATGGGATACGCAGTATTTT. Its protein is CASSPGPEWDTQYF.

The J gene is TRBJ2-7, the V gene TRBV30, with D perhaps matching TRBD2 (6 bases). Germline CDR1 and CDR2: GTSNPN and SVGIG (reference sequence). The CDR3 extends over 14 amino acids. The V end lost 4 bases, the J end lost 3 bases, and 16 bases lay between the germline ends. The chain's CDR3 is CAWTRGFDDYEQYF. The CDR3 DNA sequence: TGTGCCTGGACCCGGGGGTTTGATGACTACGAGCAGTACTTC.

With regard to this clone: One end of the junction varies from germline; a read error may be responsible. Here the CDR3 reads CASSPKGVSSEQYF. Here the CDR3 DNA reads TGCGCCAGCAGCCCAAAGGGGGTCTCCTCCGAGCAGTACTTC. The chain has TRBV5-1 and TRBJ2-7; TRBD1 is a possible D gene (6 bases). The germline V gene encodes CDR1 SGHRS and CDR2 YFSETQ. The CDR3 loop spans 14 amino acids.

This clone was found a few times. The chain carries TRBV30 and TRBJ1-5; D might be TRBD1 (5 bases). V was clipped by 2 bases and J by 3 bases, with 8 bases between them. From germline, CDR1 is GTSNPN and CDR2 SVGIG (reference sequence). CDR3 size: 13 residues. CDR3 DNA: TGTGCCTGGAGTAGGGGTATCAATCAGCCCCAGCATTTT. Its protein product is CAWSRGINQPQHF.

The chain combines TRBV27 with TRBJ2-5, with 15 positions matching TRBD2. The J call may be faulty, since TRBJ2-7 better matches the DNA end. CDR1 and CDR2 from the germline V gene are MNHEY and SMNVEV (reference sequence). CDR3 length: 15 amino acids. For the CDR3, the DNA is TGTGCCAGCAGTTCGGGACTAGCGGGAGGTTACGAGCAGTACTTC. Translating gives CASSSGLAGGYEQYF.

The rearrangement joins TRBV6-6 to TRBJ1-2; D possibly corresponds to TRBD1 (6 bases). With 10 bases removed from V and 10 bases from J, the gap between germline ends came to 16 bases. This CDR3 contains 11 residues. In germline, CDR1 is MNHNY, CDR2 SVGAGI (reference sequence). This CDR3 reads CATRDIMAYTF. CDR3 bases: TGTGCCACCCGGGACATAATGGCCTACACCTTC.

The chain combines TRBV27 with TRBJ1-5, with D hard to call. Germline V lookup: CDR1 MNHEY, CDR2 SMNVEV (reference sequence). V dropped 2 bases and J dropped 4 bases, with 9 bases sitting between them. CDR3 length: 14 residues. CDR3 region: CASSLGGKNQPQHF. The DNA for the CDR3 is TGTGCCAGCAGTTTAGGAGGGAAGAATCAGCCCCAGCATTTT.

The chain employs TRBV6-5 and TRBJ1-5; no clear D. The ends were cut back, 8 bases at V and 3 bases at J, with 14 bases in the middle. Germline V gene data show CDR1 as MNHEY and CDR2 as SVGAGI. This CDR3 is built from 14 residues. CDR3 bases: TGTGCCAGCCGACACGAAGTGTTCAATCAGCCCCAGCATTTT. This codes for CASRHEVFNQPQHF.

The gene calls are TRBV6-1 and TRBJ1-3; TRBD1 matches 10 bases. CDR3 size: 14 residues. V shed 2 bases and J 8 bases; nucleotides not matched to a gene: 3. CDR1 and CDR2 from the germline V gene are MNHNS and SASEGT. Written as DNA, the CDR3 is TGTGCCAGCAGTGAACCGGGACAGGGGTACACCATATATTTT. This sequence encodes CASSEPGQGYTIYF.

The chain employs TRBV27 and TRBJ1-2; D ambiguous. CDR1 MNHEY and CDR2 SMNVEV come from the germline V gene (reference sequence). Trimming shortened V by 3 bases and J by 3 bases, and 17 bases separated the two germline ends. The CDR3 spans 16 residues. CDR3 bases: TGTGCCAGCAGTTTTAACCCCTCAGACACTCACTATGGCTACACCTTC. Amino acids: CASSFNPSDTHYGYTF.

The V gene is TRBV9, the J gene TRBJ1-1, with TRBD1 matching 9 bases. CDR1 and CDR2 (germline): SGDLS, YYNGEE. V was pared by 3 bases and J by 5 bases, with 8 bases of the junction left unmatched. This CDR3 has 15 amino acids. The CDR3 region is CASSGSQGARTEAFF. The CDR3 DNA sequence: TGTGCCAGCAGCGGGTCACAGGGGGCGAGGACTGAAGCTTTCTTT.

This rearrangement joins TRBV27 to TRBJ2-7, with 9 bases matching TRBD1. V lost 5 bases to trimming and J lost 4 bases; unmatched junction nucleotides: 3. The CDR3 runs to 13 residues. Looked up from germline, CDR1 is MNHEY and CDR2 is SMNVEV (reference sequence). The CDR3 region has the DNA TGTGCCAGCAGTCCCGGGACAGGGTACGAGCAGTACTTC. Translated, it gives CASSPGTGYEQYF.

This clone has just a few counts. The chain is built from TRBV15 and TRBJ1-2; 7 bases are shared with TRBD1. V lost 4 bases and J lost 7; bases outside the gene matches: 18. The CDR3 loop spans 17 amino acids. Per germline, CDR1 LNHNV and CDR2 YYDKDF (reference sequence). DNA for the CDR3: TGTGCCACCAGCATAGAAGGGGGCTCCGTCCCTCTAGGTGGCTACACCTTC. Protein product: CATSIEGGSVPLGGYTF.

The gene calls are TRBV19 and TRBJ1-5; D unclear. The CDR3 spans 16 residues. Trimming stripped 3 bases from V and 6 bases from J, with 18 bases between. CDR1 LNHDA and CDR2 SQIVND come from the germline V gene (reference sequence). This CDR3 reads CASSIPIGSVLQPQHF. The CDR3 DNA reads as TGTGCCAGTAGTATTCCCATCGGGTCGGTTCTTCAGCCCCAGCATTTT.

The V call is TRBV18, the J call TRBJ2-5; a weak D match, TRBD1 (5 bases). The CDR3 loop spans 16 amino acids. Germline-derived CDR1 and CDR2 are KGHSH and LQKENI. Deletions cut 4 bases from V and 5 bases from J, with 20 bases between. The CDR3 nucleotides are TGTGCCAGCTCACTTATTCGAGCAGGGTGGCAGGAGACCCAGTACTTC. Its translation is CASSLIRAGWQETQYF.